Included here is one T cell receptor beta chain sequence, with context. For the second PCR, which ran for roughly 7 to 11 cycles, a sample-barcoded 5' primer and a J-beta primer mix were used. MiXCR, run by TCRdb on the 5' RACE reads, gives a single entry per CDR3 protein. This sample carries about 400,000 distinct CDR3 sequences, about 49% of them seen once, and the ten largest clones take under 65%. This sample was taken from a study of blood T cells in healthy people across ages. Every participating donor contributed about 10 milliliters of peripheral blood through a draw. The germline gives CDR1 DFQATT, CDR2 SNEGSKA (reference sequence). The CDR3 is 12 residues long. Trimming cost V 3 bases and J 3 bases, with 9 bases left between them.

Sequencing was performed on blood. The chain is built from TRBV20-1 and TRBJ2-7; D may match TRBD1 or TRBD2 (5 bases each). The clonotype originates from a man aged 55 to 70 in good health. The CDR3 DNA follows: TGCAGTGCTAGGGGGACCAACTACGAGCAGTACTTC. Protein sequence: CSARGTNYEQYF.